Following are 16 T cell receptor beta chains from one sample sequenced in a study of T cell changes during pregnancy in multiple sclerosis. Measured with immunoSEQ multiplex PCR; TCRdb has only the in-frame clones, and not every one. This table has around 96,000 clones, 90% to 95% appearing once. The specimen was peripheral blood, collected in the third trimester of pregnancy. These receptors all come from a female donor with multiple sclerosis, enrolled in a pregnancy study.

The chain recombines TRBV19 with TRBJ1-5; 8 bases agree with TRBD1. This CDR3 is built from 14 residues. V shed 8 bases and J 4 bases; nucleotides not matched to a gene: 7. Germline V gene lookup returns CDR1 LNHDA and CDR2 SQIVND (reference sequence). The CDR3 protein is CASGTTGGNQPQHF. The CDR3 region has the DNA TGTGCCAGTGGTACTACAGGGGGAAATCAGCCCCAGCATTTT.

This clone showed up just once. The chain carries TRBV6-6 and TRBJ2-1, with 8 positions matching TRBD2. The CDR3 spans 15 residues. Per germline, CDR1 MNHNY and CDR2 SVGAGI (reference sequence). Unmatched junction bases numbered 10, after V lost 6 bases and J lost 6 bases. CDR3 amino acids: CASSSYSGKVNEQFF. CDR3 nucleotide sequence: TGTGCCAGCAGCTCGTATAGCGGGAAGGTCAATGAGCAGTTCTTC.

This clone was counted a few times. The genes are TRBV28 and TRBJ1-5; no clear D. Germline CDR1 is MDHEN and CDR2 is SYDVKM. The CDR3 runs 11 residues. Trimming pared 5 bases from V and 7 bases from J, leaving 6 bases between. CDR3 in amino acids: CASSQVQPQHF. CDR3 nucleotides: TGTGCCAGCAGTCAGGTACAGCCCCAGCATTTT.

In DNA, the CDR3 is TGTGCCAGTAGTATCGGCAGGCTCGGAGGGCAGCCCCAGCATTTT. Protein: CASSIGRLGGQPQHF. The chain is built from TRBV19 and TRBJ1-5; the D is unclear. Germline V gene lookup returns CDR1 LNHDA and CDR2 SQIVND (reference sequence). This CDR3 region has 15 residues. The V gene lost 3 bases and the J gene lost 7 bases, with 16 bases spanning the gap.

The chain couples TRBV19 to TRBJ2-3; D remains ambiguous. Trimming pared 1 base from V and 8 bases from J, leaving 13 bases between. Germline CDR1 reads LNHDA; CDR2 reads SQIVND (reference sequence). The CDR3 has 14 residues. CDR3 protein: CASSIASRNGTQYF. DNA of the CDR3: TGTGCCAGTAGTATAGCTTCCAGGAATGGTACGCAGTATTTT.

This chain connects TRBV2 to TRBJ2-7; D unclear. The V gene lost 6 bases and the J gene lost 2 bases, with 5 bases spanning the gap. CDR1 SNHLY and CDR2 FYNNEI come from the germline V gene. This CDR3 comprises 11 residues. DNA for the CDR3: TGTGCCAGCAGGTCAGCCTACGAGCAGTACTTC. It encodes CASRSAYEQYF.

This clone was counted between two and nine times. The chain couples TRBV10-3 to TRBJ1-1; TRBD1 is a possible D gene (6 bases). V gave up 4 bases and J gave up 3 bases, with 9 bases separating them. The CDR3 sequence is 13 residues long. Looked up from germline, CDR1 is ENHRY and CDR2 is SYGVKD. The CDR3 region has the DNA TGTGCCATCAGTGCAGGGGTTGACACTGAAGCTTTCTTT. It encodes CAISAGVDTEAFF.

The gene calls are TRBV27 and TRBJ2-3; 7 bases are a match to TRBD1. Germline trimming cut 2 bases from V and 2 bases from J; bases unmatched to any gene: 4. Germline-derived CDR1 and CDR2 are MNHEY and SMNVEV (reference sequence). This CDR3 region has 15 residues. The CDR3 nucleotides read TGTGCCAGCAGTTTAGCAGGGACAGTCACAGATACGCAGTATTTT. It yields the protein CASSLAGTVTDTQYF.

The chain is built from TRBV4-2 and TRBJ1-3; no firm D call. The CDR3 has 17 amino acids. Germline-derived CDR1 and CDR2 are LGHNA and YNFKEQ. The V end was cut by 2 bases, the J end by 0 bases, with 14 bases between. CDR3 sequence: CASSQNVLGSSGNTIYF. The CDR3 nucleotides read TGTGCCAGCAGCCAAAACGTTTTGGGCTCCTCTGGAAACACCATATATTTT.

CDR3 nucleotide sequence: TGTGCCAGCAGTTTTCCCGGGACAGGGAACACTGAAGCTTTCTTT. It is translated as CASSFPGTGNTEAFF. This chain joins TRBV7-8 and TRBJ1-1, with 8 bases that match TRBD1. Germline V gene data show CDR1 as SGHVS and CDR2 as FQNEAQ. This CDR3 has 15 amino acids. V shed 6 bases, J shed 1 base, and the junction held 7 bases outside the gene matches.

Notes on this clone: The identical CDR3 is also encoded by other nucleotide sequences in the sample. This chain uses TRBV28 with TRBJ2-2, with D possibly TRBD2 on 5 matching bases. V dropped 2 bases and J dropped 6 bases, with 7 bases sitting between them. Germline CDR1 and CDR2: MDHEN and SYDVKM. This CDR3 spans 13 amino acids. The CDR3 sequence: CASSLGLPGELFF. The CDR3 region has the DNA TGTGCCAGCAGTTTAGGACTCCCCGGGGAGCTGTTTTTT.

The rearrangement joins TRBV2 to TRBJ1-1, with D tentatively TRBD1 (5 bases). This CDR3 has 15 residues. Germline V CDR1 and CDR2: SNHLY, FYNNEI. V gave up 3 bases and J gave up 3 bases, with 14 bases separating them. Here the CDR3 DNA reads TGTGCCAGCAGTGACTTCTCACCGGGGGACACTGAAGCTTTCTTT. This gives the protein CASSDFSPGDTEAFF.

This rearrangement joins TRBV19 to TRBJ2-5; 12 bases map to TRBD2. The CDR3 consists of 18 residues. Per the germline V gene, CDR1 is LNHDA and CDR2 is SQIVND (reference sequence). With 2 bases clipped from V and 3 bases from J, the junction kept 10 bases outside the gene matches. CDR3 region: CASSIRLAGGGSEETQYF. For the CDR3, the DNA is TGTGCCAGTAGTATAAGGCTAGCGGGAGGGGGGTCCGAAGAGACCCAGTACTTC.

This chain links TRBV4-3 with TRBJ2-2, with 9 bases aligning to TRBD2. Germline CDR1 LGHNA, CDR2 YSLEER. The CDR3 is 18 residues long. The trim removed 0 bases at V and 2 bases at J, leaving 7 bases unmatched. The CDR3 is CASSQEVASGTNTGELFF. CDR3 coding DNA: TGCGCCAGCAGCCAAGAAGTCGCTAGCGGGACTAACACCGGGGAGCTGTTTTTT.

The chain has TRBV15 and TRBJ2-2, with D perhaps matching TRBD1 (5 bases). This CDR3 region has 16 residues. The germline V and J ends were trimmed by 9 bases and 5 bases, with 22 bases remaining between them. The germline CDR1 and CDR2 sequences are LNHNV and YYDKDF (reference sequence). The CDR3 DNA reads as TGTGCCACTAGGTCCGCCAGGGTGGTTTCAACCGGGGAGCTGTTTTTT. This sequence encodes CATRSARVVSTGELFF.

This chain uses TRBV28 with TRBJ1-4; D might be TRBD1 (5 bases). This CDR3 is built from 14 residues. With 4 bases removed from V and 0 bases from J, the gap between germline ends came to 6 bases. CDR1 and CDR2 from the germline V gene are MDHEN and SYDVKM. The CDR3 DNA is TGTGCCAGCAGTTCAGGGTCAACTAATGAAAAACTGTTTTTT. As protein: CASSSGSTNEKLFF. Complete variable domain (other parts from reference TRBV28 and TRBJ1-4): DVKVTQSSRYLVKRTGEKVFLECVQDMDHENMFWYRQDPGLGLRLIYFSYDVKMKEKGDIPEGYSVSREKKERFSLILESASTNQTSMYLCASSSGSTNEKLFFGSGTQLSVL.